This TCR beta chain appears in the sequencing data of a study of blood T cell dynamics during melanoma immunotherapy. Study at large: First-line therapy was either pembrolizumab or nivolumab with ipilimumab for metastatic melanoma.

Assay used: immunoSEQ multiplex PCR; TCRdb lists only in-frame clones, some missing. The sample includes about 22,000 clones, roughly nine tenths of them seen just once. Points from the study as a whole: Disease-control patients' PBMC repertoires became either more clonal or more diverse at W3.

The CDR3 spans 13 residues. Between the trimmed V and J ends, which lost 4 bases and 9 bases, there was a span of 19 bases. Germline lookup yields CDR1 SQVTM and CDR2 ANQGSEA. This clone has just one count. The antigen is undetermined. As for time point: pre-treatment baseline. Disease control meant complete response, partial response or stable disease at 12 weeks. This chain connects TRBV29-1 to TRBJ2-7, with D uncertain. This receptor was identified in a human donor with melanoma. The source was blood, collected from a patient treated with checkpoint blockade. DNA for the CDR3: TGCAGCGTTGTCGTGGGTCGGGTTATTACGCAGTACTTC. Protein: CSVVVGRVITQYF.